This TCR beta chain derives from a study of T cells after yellow fever vaccination. This clonotype was detected only a few times. CDR1 ENHRY and CDR2 SYGVKD come from the germline V gene. This CDR3 spans 14 amino acids. Trimming left V 7 bases short and J 3 bases short, with 13 bases between. TCRdb reprocessed the 5' RACE reads with MiXCR, giving one entry per CDR3 protein. The sample includes under 600,000 distinct CDR3 sequences, less than 15% of them seen just once. Sequenced material: PBMCs, taken on the day of the yellow fever booster vaccination. The V call is TRBV10-3, the J call TRBJ2-1, with D tentatively TRBD2 (6 bases). The TCR originated in a man under 40 who received the YFV17D yellow fever vaccine. Here the CDR3 reads CAITETRFYNEQFF. The CDR3 coding sequence is TGTGCCATCACGGAGACTAGGTTCTACAATGAGCAGTTCTTC.